Listed here are 4 T cell receptor beta chains from one sample, sequenced in a study of cytomegalovirus exposure and HLA in healthy donors. 13 Jbeta primers and 60 Vbeta primers were used for the PCR. Profiling relied on immunoSEQ multiplex PCR, and the TCRdb table lists in-frame clones only, not all of them. The sample includes 150,000 or so clones, roughly 82% of them seen just once. The source material was PBMCs. The receptors were gathered from a woman in her 30s in good health and CMV-seronegative.

The rearrangement uses TRBV4-2 and TRBJ2-1; 14 bases line up with TRBD2. Germline loops: CDR1 LGHNA, CDR2 YNFKEQ. J was trimmed by 6 bases and V by 6 bases; bases with no gene match: 4. CDR3 size: 15 residues. The CDR3 coding sequence is TGTGCCAGCAGTCGGGGACTAGCGGGAGTCAATGAGCAGTTCTTC. Encoded protein: CASSRGLAGVNEQFF.

This chain uses TRBV7-9 with TRBJ2-1, with D possibly being TRBD1 (6 bases). The length of the CDR3 is 15 residues. The V gene lost 0 bases and the J gene lost 2 bases, with 8 bases spanning the gap. Germline V CDR1 and CDR2: SEHNR, FQNEAQ (reference sequence). The CDR3, as DNA: TGTGCCAGCAGCTTAGCACAGGGAACCTACAATGAGCAGTTCTTC. Amino acids: CASSLAQGTYNEQFF.

V gene TRBV7-9 combines with J gene TRBJ2-3, with a weak D call TRBD2 (5 bases). This CDR3 contains 15 residues. Germline CDR1 and CDR2: SEHNR and FQNEAQ (reference sequence). V lost 5 bases and J 2 bases, leaving 14 bases between the germline ends. The CDR3 nucleotides are TGTGCCAGCAGCGGACCTAGCTACCCCACAGATACGCAGTATTTT. Translated: CASSGPSYPTDTQYF.

The CDR3 DNA sequence: TGTGCCAGCAGCCCCGACCTTCTAGCGGCTTCGTACCAAGAGACCCAGTACTTC. As protein: CASSPDLLAASYQETQYF. The V call is TRBV9, the J call TRBJ2-5, with 7 bases that match TRBD2. With 4 bases clipped from V and 0 bases from J, the junction kept 15 bases outside the gene matches. The V gene's germline CDR1 is SGDLS and CDR2 YYNGEE. The CDR3 consists of 18 residues.